This paragraph covers one T cell receptor (beta chain) sequence. Its antigen is still unknown. TCRdb re-called the RT-PCR reads with MiXCR, one entry per CDR3 protein. The data show under 950,000 distinct CDR3 sequences, approximately 22% seen once. This sample was included in a study of response to subunit inactivated influenza vaccine. Overall study results and limits: T cells newly recruited by each seasonal influenza vaccination are few, the authors suggested.

V was pared by 1 base and J by 10 bases, with 7 bases of the junction left unmatched. The germline gives CDR1 DFQATT, CDR2 SNEGSKA (reference sequence). This CDR3 is 14 amino acids long. Sequencing was performed on PBMCs from blood, taken approximately 5 days after vaccination. This TCR came from a middle-aged man who received an inactivated influenza vaccine. This sequence joins TRBV20-1 and TRBJ1-1; TRBD1 matches at 12 bases. CDR3 sequence reads: CSARGDRGREAAFF. The CDR3 DNA sequence: TGCAGTGCTAGAGGGGACAGGGGGCGAGAGGCAGCTTTCTTT.